This is a list of T cell receptor beta chains from one sample in a study of blood T cell repertoires in COVID-19. Using immunoSEQ multiplex PCR, the repertoire was profiled, and TCRdb retains in-frame clones only, with some absent. The data show 200,000 to 250,000 clones, over 80% seen once. The material sequenced was peripheral blood. These receptors were obtained from a woman between 65 and 79 years old with active or convalescent COVID-19. Each CDR3 is given with its conserved first and last residue. The D gene is left open where the match is weak. Expanded clones get a size class; other rows say once, few or many, or leave the size out.

J,size,D,V,CDR3,DNA
TRBJ2-7,NA,NA,TRBV7-2,CASSLGPLTNYEQYF,TGTGCCAGCAGCTTAGGCCCTCTAACGAACTACGAGCAGTACTTC
TRBJ2-7,NA,TRBD2,TRBV28,CASSLGQGGSYEQYF,TGTGCCAGCAGTTTAGGCCAGGGAGGGTCCTACGAGCAGTACTTC
TRBJ2-7,NA,NA,TRBV28,CASSLATGGRGYEQYF,TGTGCCAGCAGTTTAGCTACGGGCGGCAGGGGCTACGAGCAGTACTTC
TRBJ2-1,NA,TRBD2,TRBV3-1/TRBV3-2,CASSQGGGSFNEQFF,TGTGCCAGCAGCCAAGGTGGCGGGAGCTTCAATGAGCAGTTCTTC
TRBJ2-1,NA,NA,TRBV11-2,CASSLVLLDEQFF,TGTGCCAGCAGCTTAGTCCTACTGGATGAGCAGTTCTTC
TRBJ2-3,NA,NA,TRBV6-2/TRBV6-3,CASSYVSYTDTQYF,TGTGCCAGCAGTTACGTCTCCTACACAGATACGCAGTATTTT
TRBJ1-2,few,NA,TRBV21-1,CASSKGTNYGYTF,TGTGCCAGCAGCAAAGGGACAAACTATGGCTACACCTTC
TRBJ2-7,NA,NA,TRBV1,CTSSIIYEQYF,TGCACCAGCAGCATTATCTACGAGCAGTACTTC
TRBJ1-1,NA,TRBD1,TRBV10-3,CAINPTGDRDTEAFF,TGTGCCATCAATCCGACAGGGGACCGGGACACTGAAGCTTTCTTT
TRBJ2-1,few,TRBD1,TRBV19,CASSRQGAYNEQFF,TGTGCCAGTAGTAGACAGGGGGCCTACAATGAGCAGTTCTTC
TRBJ1-1,NA,NA,TRBV28,CASRVDSTVNTEAFF,TGTGCCAGCAGAGTGGATTCGACAGTGAACACTGAAGCTTTCTTT
TRBJ2-5,once,TRBD2,TRBV10-3,CAARTSGGLETQYF,TGTGCCGCCAGGACTAGCGGGGGGTTGGAGACCCAGTACTTC